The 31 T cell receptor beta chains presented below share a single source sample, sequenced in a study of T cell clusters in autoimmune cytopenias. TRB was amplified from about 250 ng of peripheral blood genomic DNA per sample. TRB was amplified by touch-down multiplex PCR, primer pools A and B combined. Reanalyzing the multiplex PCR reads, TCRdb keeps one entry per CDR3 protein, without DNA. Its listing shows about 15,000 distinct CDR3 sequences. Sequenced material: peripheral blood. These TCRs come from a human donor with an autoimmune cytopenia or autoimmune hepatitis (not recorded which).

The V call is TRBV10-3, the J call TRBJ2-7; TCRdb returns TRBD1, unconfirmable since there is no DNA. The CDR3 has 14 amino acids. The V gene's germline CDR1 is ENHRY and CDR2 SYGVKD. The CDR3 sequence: CAINPGQTFYEQYF.

CDR3: CASSERTGGSPLHF. V gene TRBV10-2 combines with J gene TRBJ1-6; TCRdb selects TRBD1, and the lack of DNA leaves this call unchecked. Germline values: CDR1 WSHSY, CDR2 SAAADI. The CDR3 has 14 amino acids.

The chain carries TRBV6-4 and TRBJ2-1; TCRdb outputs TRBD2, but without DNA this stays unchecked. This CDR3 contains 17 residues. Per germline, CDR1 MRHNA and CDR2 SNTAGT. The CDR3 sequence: CASSAPGGLAVDNEQFF.

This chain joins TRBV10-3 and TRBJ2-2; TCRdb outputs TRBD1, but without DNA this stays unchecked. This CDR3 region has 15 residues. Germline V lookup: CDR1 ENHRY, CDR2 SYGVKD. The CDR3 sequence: CAITSDRGSTGELFF.

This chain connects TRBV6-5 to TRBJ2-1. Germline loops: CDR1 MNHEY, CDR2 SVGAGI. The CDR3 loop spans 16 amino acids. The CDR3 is CASSLRTVSSYNEQFF.

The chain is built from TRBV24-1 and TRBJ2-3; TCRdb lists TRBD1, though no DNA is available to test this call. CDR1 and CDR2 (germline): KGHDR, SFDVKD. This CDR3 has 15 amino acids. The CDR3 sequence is CATSDSRTGTDTQYF.

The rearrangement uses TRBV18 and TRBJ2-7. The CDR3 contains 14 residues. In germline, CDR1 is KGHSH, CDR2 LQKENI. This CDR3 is CASSPGRDTYEQYF. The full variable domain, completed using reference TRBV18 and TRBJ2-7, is NAGVMQNPRHLVRRRGQEARLRCSPMKGHSHVYWYRQLPEEGLKFMVYLQKENIIDESGMPKERFSAEFPKEGPSILRIQQVVRGDSAAYFCASSPGRDTYEQYFGPGTRLTVT.

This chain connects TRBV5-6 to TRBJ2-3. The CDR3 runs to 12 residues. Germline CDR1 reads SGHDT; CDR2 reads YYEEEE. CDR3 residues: CASSLWTDTQYF.

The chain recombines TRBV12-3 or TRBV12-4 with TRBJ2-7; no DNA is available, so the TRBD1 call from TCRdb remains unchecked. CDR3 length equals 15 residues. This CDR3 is CASRVGQGLSYEQYF.

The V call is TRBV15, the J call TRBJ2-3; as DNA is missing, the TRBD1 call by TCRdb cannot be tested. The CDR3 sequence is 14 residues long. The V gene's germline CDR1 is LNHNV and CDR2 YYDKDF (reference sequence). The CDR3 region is CATSRGGGGDTQYF.

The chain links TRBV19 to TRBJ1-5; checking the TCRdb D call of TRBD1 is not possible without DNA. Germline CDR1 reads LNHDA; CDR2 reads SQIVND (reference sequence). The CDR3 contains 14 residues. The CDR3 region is CASSISGGFQPQHF.

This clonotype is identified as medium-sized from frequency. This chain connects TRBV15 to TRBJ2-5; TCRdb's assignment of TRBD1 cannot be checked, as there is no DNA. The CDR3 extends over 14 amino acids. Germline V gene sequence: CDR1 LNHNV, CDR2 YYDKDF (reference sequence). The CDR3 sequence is CATSREGGQETQYF. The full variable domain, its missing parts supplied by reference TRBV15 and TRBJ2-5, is DAMVIQNPRYQVTQFGKPVTLSCSQTLNHNVMYWYQQKSSQAPKLLFHYYDKDFNNEADTPDNFQSRRPNTSFCFLDIRSPGLGDTAMYLCATSREGGQETQYFGPGTRLLVL.

The CDR3 here is CASSLESSMNTEAFF. The rearrangement joins TRBV5-1 to TRBJ1-1. CDR3 length equals 15 residues. Germline V gene data show CDR1 as SGHRS and CDR2 as YFSETQ.

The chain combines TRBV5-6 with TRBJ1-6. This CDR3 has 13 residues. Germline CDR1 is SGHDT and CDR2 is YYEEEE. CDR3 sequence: CASSGDGNSPLHF.

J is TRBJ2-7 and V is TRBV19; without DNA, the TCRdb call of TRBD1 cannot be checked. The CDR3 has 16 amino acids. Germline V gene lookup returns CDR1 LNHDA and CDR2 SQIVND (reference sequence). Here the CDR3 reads CASSIARDGFSYEQYF.

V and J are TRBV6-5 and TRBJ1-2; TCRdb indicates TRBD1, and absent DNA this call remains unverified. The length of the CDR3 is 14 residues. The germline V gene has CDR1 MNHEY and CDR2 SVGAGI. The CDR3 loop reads CASRRAGQGAGVTF.

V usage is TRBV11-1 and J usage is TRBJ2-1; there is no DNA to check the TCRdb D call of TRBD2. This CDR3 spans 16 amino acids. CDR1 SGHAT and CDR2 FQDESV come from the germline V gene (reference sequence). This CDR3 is CASSLTGGRAFNEQFF.

CDR3 sequence reads: CASSIGRRIQETQYF. The gene calls are TRBV19 and TRBJ2-5. There are 15 residues in the CDR3. Per the germline V gene, CDR1 is LNHDA and CDR2 is SQIVND (reference sequence).

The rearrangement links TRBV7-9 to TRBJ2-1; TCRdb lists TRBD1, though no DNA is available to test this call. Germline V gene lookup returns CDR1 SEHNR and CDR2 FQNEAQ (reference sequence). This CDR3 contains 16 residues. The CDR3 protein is CASSLNRDRAYNEQFF.

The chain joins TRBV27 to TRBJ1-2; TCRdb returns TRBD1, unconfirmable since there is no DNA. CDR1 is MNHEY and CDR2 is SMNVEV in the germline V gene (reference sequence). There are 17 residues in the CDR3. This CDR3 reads CASSLGTGGARGYGYTF.

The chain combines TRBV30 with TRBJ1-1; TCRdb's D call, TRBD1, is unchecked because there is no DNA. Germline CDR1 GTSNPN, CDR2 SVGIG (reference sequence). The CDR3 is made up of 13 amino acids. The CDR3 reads CACSPGVTTEAFF.

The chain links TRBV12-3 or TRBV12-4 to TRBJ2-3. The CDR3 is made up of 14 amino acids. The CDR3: CASSLRAPTDTQYF.

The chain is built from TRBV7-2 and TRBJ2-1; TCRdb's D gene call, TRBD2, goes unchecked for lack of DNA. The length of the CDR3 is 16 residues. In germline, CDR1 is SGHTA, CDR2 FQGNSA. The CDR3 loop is CASSLQRGVSYNEQFF.

CDR3: CASGSRWPMDYTF. The chain joins TRBV12-3 or TRBV12-4 to TRBJ1-2. The length of the CDR3 is 13 residues.

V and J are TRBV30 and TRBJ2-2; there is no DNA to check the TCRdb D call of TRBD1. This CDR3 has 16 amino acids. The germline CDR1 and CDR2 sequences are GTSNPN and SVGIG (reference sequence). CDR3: CAWRAGRLANTGELFF.

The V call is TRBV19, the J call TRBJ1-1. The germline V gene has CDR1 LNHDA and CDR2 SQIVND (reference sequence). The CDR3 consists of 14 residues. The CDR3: CASSIDPYGGEAFF.

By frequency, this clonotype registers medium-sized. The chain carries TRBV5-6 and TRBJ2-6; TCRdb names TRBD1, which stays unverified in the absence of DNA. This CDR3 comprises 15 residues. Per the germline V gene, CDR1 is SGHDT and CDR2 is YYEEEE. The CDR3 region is CASSLPGSGANVLTF.

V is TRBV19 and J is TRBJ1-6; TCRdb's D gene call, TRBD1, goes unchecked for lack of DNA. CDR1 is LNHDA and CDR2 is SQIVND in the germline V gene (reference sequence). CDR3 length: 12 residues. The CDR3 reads CASSPRDSPLHF.

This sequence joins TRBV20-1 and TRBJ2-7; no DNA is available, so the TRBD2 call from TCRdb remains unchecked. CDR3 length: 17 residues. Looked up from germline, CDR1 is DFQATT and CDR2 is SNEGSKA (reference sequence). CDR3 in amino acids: CSAGGRRLAGVAYEQYF.

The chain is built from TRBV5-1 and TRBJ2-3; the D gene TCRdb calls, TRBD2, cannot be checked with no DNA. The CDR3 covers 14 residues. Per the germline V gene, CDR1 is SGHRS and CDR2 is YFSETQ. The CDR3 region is CASTFLAGTDTQYF.

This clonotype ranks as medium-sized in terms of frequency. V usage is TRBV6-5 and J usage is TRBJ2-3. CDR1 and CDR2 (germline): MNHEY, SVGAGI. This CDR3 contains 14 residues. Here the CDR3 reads CASSYSNAKRTQYF.